Following are 5 T cell receptor beta chains from one sample sequenced in a study of circulating and synovial CD4+ cells in juvenile arthritis (dated by TCRdb to the mid-2010s). The library was produced with the immunoSEQ multiplex PCR assay. Sourced from immuneACCESS, this table was stored by TCRdb with only in-frame sequences that have V and J called. A share of the clones is absent; for the studies checked, an unresolved V gene accounts for under half, and the remainder has no known explanation. The sample yields around 13,000 clones; over 80% were counted once. About 3.6% of the sample belongs to the ten largest clones. The sequencing sample was made of CD4+ T cells from synovial fluid. The receptors were sampled from a human patient with juvenile idiopathic arthritis. Some clones in this sample may be carry-over from other donors' samples.

The gene calls are TRBV7-9 and TRBJ2-3, with 10 bases that match TRBD2. V was clipped by 4 bases and J by 8 bases; unmatched bases: 6. The CDR3 sequence is 14 residues long. Germline V gene data show CDR1 as SEHNR and CDR2 as FQNEAQ (reference sequence). The CDR3 spells CASSYTSGEATQYF. CDR3 bases: TGTGCCAGCAGCTATACTAGCGGGGAGGCTACGCAGTATTTT.

The rearrangement uses TRBV4-1 and TRBJ2-1; 7 bases map to TRBD1. Germline CDR1 reads MGHRA; CDR2 reads YSYEKL. V was pared by 3 bases and J by 5 bases, with 4 bases of the junction left unmatched. The CDR3 sequence is 14 residues long. The chain's CDR3 is CASSHSGTDNEQFF. The CDR3 DNA follows: TGCGCCAGCAGCCACTCCGGGACAGACAATGAGCAGTTCTTC.

The chain recombines TRBV30 with TRBJ1-2, with 11 bases aligning to TRBD1. This CDR3 has 21 amino acids. Germline V gene lookup returns CDR1 GTSNPN and CDR2 SVGIG (reference sequence). Germline trimming cut 3 bases from V and 4 bases from J; bases unmatched to any gene: 25. The CDR3 here is CAWRYPLPGQGVLSAPYGYTF. The DNA for the CDR3 is TGTGCCTGGAGATACCCCTTACCGGGACAGGGGGTATTGTCGGCCCCCTATGGCTACACCTTC. Full variable domain (missing parts from reference TRBV30 and TRBJ1-2): SQTIHQWPATLVQPVGSPLSLECTVEGTSNPNLYWYRQAAGRGLQLLFYSVGIGQISSEVPQNLSASRPQDRQFILSSKKLLLSDSGFYLCAWRYPLPGQGVLSAPYGYTFGSGTRLTVV.

The chain carries TRBV5-1 and TRBJ1-1; tentatively, D is TRBD1 (6 bases). Trimming cost V 3 bases and J 1 base, with 13 bases left between them. CDR3 size: 15 residues. Germline CDR1 and CDR2: SGHRS and YFSETQ. CDR3 loop: CASSSHRVGNTEAFF. The CDR3 DNA is TGCGCCAGCAGCTCCCACAGGGTTGGGAACACTGAAGCTTTCTTT.

As DNA, the CDR3 is TGTGCCAGCAGCCCAGGGGGGCATCAGAACACCGGGGAGCTGTTTTTT. Translation gives CASSPGGHQNTGELFF. The genes are TRBV7-2 and TRBJ2-2; D may be TRBD1 (7 bases). This CDR3 has 16 residues. V lost 5 bases, J lost 1 base, and 14 bases lay in between. Germline V gives CDR1 SGHTA, CDR2 FQGNSA.